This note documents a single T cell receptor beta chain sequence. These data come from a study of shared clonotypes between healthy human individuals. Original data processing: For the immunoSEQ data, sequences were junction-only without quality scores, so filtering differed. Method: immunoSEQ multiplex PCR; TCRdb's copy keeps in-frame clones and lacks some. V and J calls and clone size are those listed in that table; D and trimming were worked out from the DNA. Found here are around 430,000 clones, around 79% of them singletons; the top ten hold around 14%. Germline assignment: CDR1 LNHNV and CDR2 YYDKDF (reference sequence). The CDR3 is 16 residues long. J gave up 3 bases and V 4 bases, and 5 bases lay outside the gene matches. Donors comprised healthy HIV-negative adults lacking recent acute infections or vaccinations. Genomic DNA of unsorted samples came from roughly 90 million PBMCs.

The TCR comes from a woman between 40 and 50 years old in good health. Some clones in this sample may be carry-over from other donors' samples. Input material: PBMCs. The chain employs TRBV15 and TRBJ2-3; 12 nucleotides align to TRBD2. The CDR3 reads CATSKRTSGITDTQYF. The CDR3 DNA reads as TGTGCCACCAGCAAGCGGACTAGCGGGATAACAGATACGCAGTATTTT.